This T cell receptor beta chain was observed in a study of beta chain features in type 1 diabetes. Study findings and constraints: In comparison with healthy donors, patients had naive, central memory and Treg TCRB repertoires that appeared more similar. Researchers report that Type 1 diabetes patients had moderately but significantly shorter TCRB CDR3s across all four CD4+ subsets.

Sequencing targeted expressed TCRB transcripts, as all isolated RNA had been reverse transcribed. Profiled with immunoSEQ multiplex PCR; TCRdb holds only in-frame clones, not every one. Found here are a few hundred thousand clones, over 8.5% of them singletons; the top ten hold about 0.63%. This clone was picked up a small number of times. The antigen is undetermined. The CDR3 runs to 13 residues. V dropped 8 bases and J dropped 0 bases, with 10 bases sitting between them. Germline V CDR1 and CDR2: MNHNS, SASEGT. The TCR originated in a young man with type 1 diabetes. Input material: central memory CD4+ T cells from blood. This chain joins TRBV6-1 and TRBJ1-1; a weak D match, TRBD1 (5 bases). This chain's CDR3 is CASLDSMNTEAFF. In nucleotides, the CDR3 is TGTGCCAGCCTCGACAGCATGAACACTGAAGCTTTCTTT.